The T cell receptor beta chain under discussion was sequenced for a study of shared clonotypes between healthy human individuals. Study information: Each donor's CD8 memory used one plate, CD8 naive two, each CD4 subset three. General observations from the study: The diversity represented, both genetic and in exposure history, was limited by few donors.

Over several immunoSEQ plates, each subset's genomic DNA was distributed in even portions. The table came from immunoSEQ multiplex PCR; TCRdb's copy has only in-frame clones and leaves some out. The sample records about 1.9 million clones, 93% being singletons. Germline values: CDR1 LNHNV, CDR2 YYDKDF (reference sequence). This CDR3 contains 14 residues. The V and J ends lost 5 bases and 2 bases, in that order; junction bases with no gene match: 4. Selected positively for CCR7 and CD45RO-negative, naive CD8 cells excluded terminally differentiated effector memory CD45RA+ cells. Healthy HIV-negative adults with no recent acute infections or vaccinations were recruited as donors. With regard to this clone: Antigen unknown.

The chain carries TRBV15 and TRBJ2-3; 7 bases line up with TRBD2. This TCR derives from a young man in good health. Some clones in this sample may be carry-over from other donors' samples. Sequencing used naive CD8+ T cells from PBMCs. Here the CDR3 reads CATSASGSTDTQYF. As DNA, the CDR3 is TGTGCCACCAGCGCTAGCGGTTCCACAGATACGCAGTATTTT. Complete variable domain (other parts from reference TRBV15 and TRBJ2-3): DAMVIQNPRYQVTQFGKPVTLSCSQTLNHNVMYWYQQKSSQAPKLLFHYYDKDFNNEADTPDNFQSRRPNTSFCFLDIRSPGLGDTAMYLCATSASGSTDTQYFGPGTRLTVL.